The 8 T cell receptor beta chains given below trace back to one sample, sequenced in a study of T cell repertoires in cytomegalovirus infection. Using its own MiXCR run on the reads, TCRdb lists one record per CDR3 protein. This sample carries about 350,000 distinct CDR3 sequences, roughly 36% of them seen once, and the ten largest clones take about 14%. Antigens for these TCRs are unknown. This specimen was cultured PBMCs, taken from culture after CMV antigen stimulation. These receptor sequences come from a human donor in good health (CMV status not recorded). Some clones in this sample may be carry-over from other donors' samples.

This chain connects TRBV6-2 or TRBV6-3 to TRBJ2-3; D is possibly TRBD2 (6 bases). Trimming removed 8 bases at V and 0 bases at J, with 15 bases between. CDR1 is MNHEY, CDR2 SVGEGT, per germline. CDR3 length equals 15 residues. CDR3 residues: CASPRDCASTDTQYF. In DNA, the CDR3 is TGTGCCAGCCCGAGGGACTGTGCTAGCACAGATACGCAGTATTTT.

V is TRBV7-8 and J is TRBJ2-7; 7 bases are a match to TRBD1. Germline V lookup: CDR1 SGHVS, CDR2 FQNEAQ. J lost 5 bases, V lost 5 bases, and 6 bases had no gene match. The CDR3 sequence is 13 residues long. CDR3 amino acids: CASSRQGMHEQYF. CDR3 nucleotides: TGTGCCAGCAGCAGACAGGGTATGCACGAGCAGTACTTC.

The sample holds a few counts of this clonotype. V usage is TRBV4-3 and J usage is TRBJ2-1; the match to TRBD2 covers 9 bases. Per germline, CDR1 LGHNA and CDR2 YSLEER. CDR3 length: 14 amino acids. The ends lost 3 bases at V and 9 bases at J; junction bases unmatched: 6. CDR3 residues: CASSQLLAGSEQFF. CDR3 nucleotide sequence: TGCGCCAGCAGCCAGCTCCTAGCGGGGAGTGAGCAGTTCTTC.

V gene TRBV6-2 or TRBV6-3 combines with J gene TRBJ2-1; 8 nucleotides align to TRBD2. The trim removed 4 bases at V and 4 bases at J, leaving 6 bases unmatched. This CDR3 is built from 15 residues. Germline-derived CDR1 and CDR2 are MNHEY and SVGEGT. This CDR3 reads CASSFTSGIYNEQFF. The CDR3, as DNA: TGTGCCAGCAGTTTCACTAGCGGCATATACAATGAGCAGTTCTTC.

This clonotype was observed a few times. The chain has TRBV6-6 and TRBJ2-7; 8 nucleotides align to TRBD1. Looked up from germline, CDR1 is MNHNY and CDR2 is SVGAGI (reference sequence). CDR3 length: 15 residues. Trimming cost V 0 bases and J 2 bases; bases outside gene matches: 3. The CDR3 here is CASSYSTGATYEQYF. The CDR3 nucleotides are TGTGCCAGCAGTTACTCGACAGGGGCGACCTACGAGCAGTACTTC.

This clonotype was observed a few times. The chain employs TRBV19 and TRBJ2-6, with D hard to call. This CDR3 region has 15 residues. V was trimmed by 7 bases and J by 0 bases, leaving 10 bases between them. Germline V gives CDR1 LNHDA, CDR2 SQIVND (reference sequence). CDR3 sequence reads: CASKESASGANVLTF. As DNA, the CDR3 is TGTGCCAGTAAGGAGTCGGCCTCTGGGGCCAACGTCCTGACTTTC.

Only a few counts were recorded for this clonotype. The CDR3 nucleotides are TGTGCCAGCAGTTTAACCCGGGCGGACTATGGCTACACCTTC. Amino acids: CASSLTRADYGYTF. The chain carries TRBV12-3 or TRBV12-4 and TRBJ1-2; D is ambiguous. There are 14 residues in the CDR3. V was pared by 2 bases and J by 3 bases, with 10 bases between.

This chain links TRBV6-2 or TRBV6-3 with TRBJ1-1; D is perhaps TRBD1 (6 bases). V shed 6 bases and J shed 1 base, with 15 bases lying between them. The CDR3 extends over 15 amino acids. Germline CDR1 is MNHEY and CDR2 is SVGEGT. CDR3 region: CASRPTYRENTEAFF. CDR3 DNA sequence: TGTGCCAGCAGACCTACATACAGGGAGAACACTGAAGCTTTCTTT.